This entry concerns a single TCR beta chain. Its antigen is still unknown. This entry belongs to a study of CD8+CD57+ T cells in acquired aplastic anemia. Study context: Sorted CD4+ plus CD8+ cells gave DNA averaging around 3 ug. Findings and limits, study-wide: Both patients and controls carried the same twenty-nine CD8+ CDR3 sequences. Patients and controls were not found to differ significantly in CD8+ Simpson's diversity.

Genomic DNA templated the TCR beta VDJ and CDR3 profiling. TCRdb reprocessed the reads with MiXCR, giving one entry per CDR3 protein. The sample lists roughly 300,000 distinct CDR3 sequences; approximately 57% were seen once. V gave up 1 base and J gave up 7 bases, with 14 bases separating them. Germline CDR1 and CDR2: DFQATT and SNEGSKA (reference sequence). This CDR3 has 14 amino acids. The sample taken for sequencing was sorted CD4+, CD8+, or CD8+CD57+ T cells (not recorded which) from PBMCs. This receptor was taken from a human donor with severe aplastic anemia or a healthy control (not recorded which). J is TRBJ2-1 and V is TRBV20-1; D remains unclear. The CDR3 sequence: CSARGWRPGNEQFF. CDR3 sequence (DNA): TGCAGTGCTAGAGGATGGCGGCCGGGTAATGAGCAGTTCTTC.